This T cell receptor beta chain was sequenced during a study of blood T cells in healthy people across ages. Whole-study findings and limits: Significant beta diversity loss was already apparent by age approximately 42, declining roughly linearly.

This clonotype was counted many times. Its antigen is as yet unknown. A sample-barcoded 5' primer and a J-beta primer mix were used in a second PCR of roughly 6 to 12 cycles. Every individual sample yielded 3 million or more paired-end reads (each containing CDR3). TCRdb passed the 5' RACE reads through MiXCR, listing each CDR3 protein once. The profile shows about 730,000 distinct CDR3 sequences, roughly 41% of them singletons. No fewer than 7 million PBMCs went into each sample. The clonotype originates from a woman aged 60-75 years in good health. Sequencing was carried out using blood.

CDR3 sequence: CASSYSGSSYEQYF. The DNA for the CDR3 is TGTGCCAGCAGTTACTCCGGCAGCTCCTACGAGCAGTACTTC. The chain has TRBV6-5 and TRBJ2-7; unclear D gene. The CDR3 runs to 14 residues. The germline V gene encodes CDR1 MNHEY and CDR2 SVGAGI. V was pared by 0 bases and J by 0 bases, with 6 bases between.